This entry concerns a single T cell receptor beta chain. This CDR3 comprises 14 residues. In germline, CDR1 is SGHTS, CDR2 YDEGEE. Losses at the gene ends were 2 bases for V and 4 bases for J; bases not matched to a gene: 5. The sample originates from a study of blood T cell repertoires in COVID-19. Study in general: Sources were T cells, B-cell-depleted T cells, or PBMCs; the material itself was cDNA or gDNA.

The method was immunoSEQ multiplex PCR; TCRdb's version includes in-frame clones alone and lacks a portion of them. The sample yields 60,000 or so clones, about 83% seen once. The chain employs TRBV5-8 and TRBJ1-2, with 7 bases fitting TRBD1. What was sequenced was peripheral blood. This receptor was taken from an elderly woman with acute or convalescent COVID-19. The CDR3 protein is CASSFETGVYGYTF. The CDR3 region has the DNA TGTGCCAGCAGCTTCGAAACAGGGGTCTATGGCTACACCTTC.